A selection of T cell receptor beta chains follows, all from one sample in a study of T cell changes during pregnancy in multiple sclerosis. The protocol was immunoSEQ multiplex PCR, while the TCRdb copy is restricted to in-frame clones and leaves out a portion. In the table there are 60,000 to 90,000 clones, about 94% of which are singletons. The sequencing used peripheral blood, collected in the first trimester of pregnancy. These receptors all stem from a female donor in good health, enrolled as a control in a pregnancy study. Each CDR3 is given with its conserved first and last residue. Each record gives: CDR3 length, clone size, D gene, V gene, J gene, CDR3 DNA, CDR3 protein. The D gene is left open where the match is weak. Clone size is given for some rows only: seen once, a few or many times, or a class if the clone is expanded.

15	-	-	TRBV6-6	TRBJ2-3	TGTGCCACCAAAGCCAGGGGAAATCGCACAGATACGCAGTATTTT	CATKARGNRTDTQYF
17	-	-	TRBV5-1	TRBJ1-3	TGCGCCAGCAGCTTGGGCAACAGGGCCCCAACTGGAAACACCATATATTTT	CASSLGNRAPTGNTIYF
16	once	TRBD2	TRBV5-1	TRBJ2-5	TGCGCCAGCAGCCAGCGCGCGGGAGGGCCTGGGGAGACCCAGTACTTC	CASSQRAGGPGETQYF
15	-	-	TRBV27	TRBJ1-2	TGTGCCAGCAGTTTAACCGGGAACCCTAACTATGGCTACACCTTC	CASSLTGNPNYGYTF
13	-	-	TRBV5-1	TRBJ2-7	TGCGCCAGCAGCTTTGACGGACTCTACGAGCAGTACTTC	CASSFDGLYEQYF
15	-	TRBD1	TRBV5-1	TRBJ2-1	TGCGCCAGCAGCTTGAAAGGGGGCTTCTACAATGAGCAGTTCTTC	CASSLKGGFYNEQFF
15	-	TRBD2	TRBV4-1	TRBJ2-7	TGCGCCAGCAGCCTTCGGACTAGCGGGAGCTACGAGCAGTACTTC	CASSLRTSGSYEQYF
12	once	-	TRBV29-1	TRBJ2-5	TGCAGCGTTTCTCGAACTCAAGAGACCCAGTACTTC	CSVSRTQETQYF
13	-	-	TRBV6-5	TRBJ2-7	TGTGCCAGCAGTTACGGGGCCACCTACGAGCAGTACTTC	CASSYGATYEQYF
14	-	-	TRBV4-1	TRBJ2-1	TGCGCCAGCAGCCAACCCGGACAGAAACATGAGCAGTTCTTC	CASSQPGQKHEQFF
14	once	-	TRBV6-6	TRBJ1-5	TGTGCCAGCACCCCGAGAGGGGGAAATCAGCCCCAGCATTTT	CASTPRGGNQPQHF
13	-	-	TRBV30	TRBJ2-4	TGTGCCTGGAGTGCCCAGGGAATAAACATTCAGTACTTC	CAWSAQGINIQYF
16	once	-	TRBV5-8	TRBJ2-7	TGTGCCAGCAGCTTGGGGGCCCAAGTAGACTCCTACGAGCAGTACTTC	CASSLGAQVDSYEQYF
13	-	-	TRBV2	TRBJ2-1	TGTGCCAGCGGTATAACAGGGAATGATGAGCAGTTCTTC	CASGITGNDEQFF
15	-	TRBD1	TRBV4-1	TRBJ2-7	TGCGCCAGCAGCCAACACGGACAGGGACTCACCGAGCAGTACTTC	CASSQHGQGLTEQYF
14	-	TRBD1	TRBV5-1	TRBJ2-7	TGCGCCAGCAGCCCCGGGACAGGGGCTCTCGAGCAGTACTTC	CASSPGTGALEQYF
17	once	-	TRBV7-9	TRBJ2-7	TGTGCCAGCAGCTTAGAACTTATAGCGGATATAGGGGACGAGCAGTACTTC	CASSLELIADIGDEQYF
16	-	TRBD2	TRBV5-1	TRBJ2-1	TGCGCCAGCAGCCGCGACCTAGCGGGCGTCTACAATGAGCAGTTCTTC	CASSRDLAGVYNEQFF
15	-	-	TRBV5-1	TRBJ2-3	TGCGCCAGCAGCTTGGCGGCAGGGATGACAGATACGCAGTATTTT	CASSLAAGMTDTQYF
14	once	-	TRBV2	TRBJ1-5	TGTGCCAGCAGTGTATACAGGGTAGGGCAGCCCCAGCATTTT	CASSVYRVGQPQHF
14	-	-	TRBV6-5	TRBJ2-7	TGTGCCAGCAGTTCACCTTCGCCGTCCTACGAGCAGTACTTC	CASSSPSPSYEQYF
16	-	TRBD1	TRBV19	TRBJ2-1	TGTGCCAGTAGTATAGGTGAGCAGGGGGCACATAATGAGCAGTTCTTC	CASSIGEQGAHNEQFF
15	-	TRBD2	TRBV28	TRBJ2-3	TGTGCCAGCAGTTCCCCTAGCGGGAGCACAGATACGCAGTATTTT	CASSSPSGSTDTQYF
17	-	-	TRBV4-1	TRBJ2-6	TGCGCCAGCAGCCAAGTCCTGCGGAGCTCTGGGGCCAACGTCCTGACTTTC	CASSQVLRSSGANVLTF
17	-	-	TRBV10-2	TRBJ2-7	TGCGCCAGCAGTGATAAGGGACTCACCGCCTTCTCCTACGAGCAGTACTTC	CASSDKGLTAFSYEQYF
18	once	-	TRBV4-1	TRBJ1-5	TGCGCCAGCAGCCCTAAAGGTGTAGGAATGGGCGACAATCAGCCCCAGCATTTT	CASSPKGVGMGDNQPQHF
16	-	-	TRBV19	TRBJ1-5	TGTGCCAGTAGGATGGGTGCAGACTATAGCAATCAGCCCCAGCATTTT	CASRMGADYSNQPQHF
14	-	TRBD2	TRBV19	TRBJ2-1	TGTGCCAGCAGCTGGACGGGAGGGCGAGGTGAGCAGTTCTTC	CASSWTGGRGEQFF
15	-	-	TRBV5-6	TRBJ1-2	TGTGCCAGCAGCTTGGACCCCCAGGGTGGCTATGGCTACACCTTC	CASSLDPQGGYGYTF
14	-	-	TRBV6-5	TRBJ1-5	TGTGCCAGCAGTTACCGGGGGAAGAATCAGCCCCAGCATTTT	CASSYRGKNQPQHF
17	few	TRBD2	TRBV7-9	TRBJ2-5	TGTGCCAGCAGCTTCCGGACTAGCGGGAGGGGCCAAGAGACCCAGTACTTC	CASSFRTSGRGQETQYF
17	once	-	TRBV5-6	TRBJ1-2	TGTGCCAGCAGCTTGAGTGTGGGAGACTCCTCTAACTATGGCTACACCTTC	CASSLSVGDSSNYGYTF
13	-	-	TRBV6-6	TRBJ2-7	TGTGCCAGCAGTTACGAGGGAACCTACGAGCAGTACTTC	CASSYEGTYEQYF
14	-	TRBD2	TRBV4-1	TRBJ2-7	TGCGCCAGCAGCCAAGGTACAGCGGGAGTGGAGCAGTACTTC	CASSQGTAGVEQYF
15	-	-	TRBV19	TRBJ2-7	TGTGCCAGTACCCCCTCTTCGACTCTTTCCTACGAGCAGTACTTC	CASTPSSTLSYEQYF
14	-	TRBD2	TRBV2	TRBJ2-7	TGTGCCAGCACTAGCGGGAGGGCCCAGGGCGAGCAGTACTTC	CASTSGRAQGEQYF
15	-	-	TRBV4-1	TRBJ2-3	TGCGCCAGCAGCCAAGTAACTGCGTCGACAGATACGCAGTATTTT	CASSQVTASTDTQYF
14	-	TRBD2	TRBV5-1	TRBJ2-1	TGCGCCAGCAGCTTAGGGACTAGCGGGAGTCGAGGCTTCTTC	CASSLGTSGSRGFF
13	-	-	TRBV6-5	TRBJ1-2	TGTGCCAGCATGGGGGAGGATCGAGGGGGCTACACCTTC	CASMGEDRGGYTF
15	-	TRBD1	TRBV10-3	TRBJ2-3	TGTGCCACGACTCAGGGGGACGGATCCACAGATACGCAGTATTTT	CATTQGDGSTDTQYF
16	-	-	TRBV6-1	TRBJ2-1	TGTGCCAGCAGTGAATCTCCAAGGGGGATATTCGGTGAGCAGTTCTTC	CASSESPRGIFGEQFF
16	once	TRBD2	TRBV6-1	TRBJ2-1	TGTGCCAGCAGTGCGAAGAGCGGGAGCTCCTACAATGAGCAGTTCTTC	CASSAKSGSSYNEQFF
15	-	-	TRBV28	TRBJ2-1	TGTGCCAGCAGTTTCAAAGATAGCTCCTACAATGAGCAGTTCTTC	CASSFKDSSYNEQFF
14	-	TRBD2	TRBV9	TRBJ2-7	TGTGCCAGCAGCGTAGGCAGCGGGGCCACCATCCAGTACTTC	CASSVGSGATIQYF
15	-	-	TRBV6-1	TRBJ1-2	TGTGCCAGCAGCCGCGCCGGGACATCTTACTATGGCTACACCTTC	CASSRAGTSYYGYTF
15	-	TRBD2	TRBV30	TRBJ2-1	TGTGCCTGGAGTGAGCGCGGGAGGTCTTACAATGAGCAGTTCTTC	CAWSERGRSYNEQFF
14	-	TRBD1	TRBV18	TRBJ2-7	TGTGCCAGCTCAGGGGGACAGGCGGGCTACGAGCAGTACTTC	CASSGGQAGYEQYF